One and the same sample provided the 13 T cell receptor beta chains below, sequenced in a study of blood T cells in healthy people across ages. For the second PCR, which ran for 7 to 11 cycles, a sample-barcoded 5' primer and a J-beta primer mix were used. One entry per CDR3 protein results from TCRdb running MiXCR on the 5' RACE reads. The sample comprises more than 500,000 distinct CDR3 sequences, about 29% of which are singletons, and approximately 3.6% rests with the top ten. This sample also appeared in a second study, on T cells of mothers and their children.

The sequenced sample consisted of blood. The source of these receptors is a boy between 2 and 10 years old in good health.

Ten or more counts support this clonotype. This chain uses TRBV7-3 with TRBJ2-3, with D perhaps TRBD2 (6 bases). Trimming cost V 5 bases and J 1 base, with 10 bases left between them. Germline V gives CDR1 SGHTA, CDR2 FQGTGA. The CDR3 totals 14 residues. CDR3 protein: CASSPRGGTDTQYF. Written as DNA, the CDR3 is TGTGCCAGCAGCCCGCGCGGGGGCACAGATACGCAGTATTTT.

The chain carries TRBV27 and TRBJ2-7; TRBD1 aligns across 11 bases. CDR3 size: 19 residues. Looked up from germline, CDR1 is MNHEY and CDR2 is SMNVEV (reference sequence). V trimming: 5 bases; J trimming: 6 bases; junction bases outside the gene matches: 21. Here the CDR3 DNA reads TGTGCCAGCAGTCCCGGGAGGACCATAAAGGGACAGGGGGGGAGCGAGCAGTACTTC. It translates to CASSPGRTIKGQGGSEQYF.

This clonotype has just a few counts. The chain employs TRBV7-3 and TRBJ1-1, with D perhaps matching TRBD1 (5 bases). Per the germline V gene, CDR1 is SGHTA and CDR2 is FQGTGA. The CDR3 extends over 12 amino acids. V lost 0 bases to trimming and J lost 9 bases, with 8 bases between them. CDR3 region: CASSLTPDKAFF. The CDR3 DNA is TGTGCCAGCAGCTTAACCCCGGACAAAGCTTTCTTT. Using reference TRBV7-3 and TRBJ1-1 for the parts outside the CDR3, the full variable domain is GAGVSQTPSNKVTEKGKYVELRCDPISGHTALYWYRQSLGQGPEFLIYFQGTGAADDSGLPNDRFFAVRPEGSVSTLKIQRTERGDSAVYLCASSLTPDKAFFGQGTRLTVV.

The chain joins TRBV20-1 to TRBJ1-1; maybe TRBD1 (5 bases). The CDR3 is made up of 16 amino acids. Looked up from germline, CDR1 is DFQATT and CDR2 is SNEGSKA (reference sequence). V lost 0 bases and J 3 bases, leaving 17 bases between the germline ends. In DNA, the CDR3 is TGCAGTGCTAGAGATCCGACCGGGGGAGGGGACACTGAAGCTTTCTTT. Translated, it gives CSARDPTGGGDTEAFF.

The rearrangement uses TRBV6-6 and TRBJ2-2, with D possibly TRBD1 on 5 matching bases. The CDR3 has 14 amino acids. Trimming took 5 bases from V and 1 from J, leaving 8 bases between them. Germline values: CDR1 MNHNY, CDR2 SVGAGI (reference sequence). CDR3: CASSTGQNTGELFF. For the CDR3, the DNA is TGTGCCAGCAGTACAGGACAGAACACCGGGGAGCTGTTTTTT.

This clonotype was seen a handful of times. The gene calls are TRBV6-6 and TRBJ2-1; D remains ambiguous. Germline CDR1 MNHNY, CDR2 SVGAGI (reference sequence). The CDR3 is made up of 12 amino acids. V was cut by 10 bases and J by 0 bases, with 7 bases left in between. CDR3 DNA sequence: TGTGCCATATCCCCCTCCTACAATGAGCAGTTCTTC. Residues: CAISPSYNEQFF.

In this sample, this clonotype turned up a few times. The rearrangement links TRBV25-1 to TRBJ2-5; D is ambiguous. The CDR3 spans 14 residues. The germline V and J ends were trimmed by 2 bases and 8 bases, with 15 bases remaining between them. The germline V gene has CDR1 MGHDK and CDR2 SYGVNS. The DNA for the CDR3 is TGTGCCAGCAGTGAAGGTGGCAGCGCAAGTACCCAGTACTTC. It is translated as CASSEGGSASTQYF.

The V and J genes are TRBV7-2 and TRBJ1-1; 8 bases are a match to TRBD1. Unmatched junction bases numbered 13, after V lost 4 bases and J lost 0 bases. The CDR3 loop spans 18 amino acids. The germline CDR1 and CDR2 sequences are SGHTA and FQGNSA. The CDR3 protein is CASSSGGSRTLMNTEAFF. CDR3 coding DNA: TGTGCCAGCAGCTCAGGGGGCTCTCGAACATTGATGAACACTGAAGCTTTCTTT.

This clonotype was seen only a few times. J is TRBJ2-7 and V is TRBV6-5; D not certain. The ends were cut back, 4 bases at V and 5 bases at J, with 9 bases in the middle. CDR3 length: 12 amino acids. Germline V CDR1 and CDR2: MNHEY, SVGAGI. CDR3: CASSSERHEQYF. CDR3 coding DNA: TGTGCCAGCAGTTCGGAGCGACACGAGCAGTACTTC.

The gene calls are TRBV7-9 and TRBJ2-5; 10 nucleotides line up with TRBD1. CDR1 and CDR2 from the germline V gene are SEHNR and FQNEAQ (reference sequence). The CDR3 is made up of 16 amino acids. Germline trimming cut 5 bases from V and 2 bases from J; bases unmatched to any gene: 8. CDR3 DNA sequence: TGTGCCAGCAGCCCAGGACAGGGGGAAAAACAAGAGACCCAGTACTTC. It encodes CASSPGQGEKQETQYF.

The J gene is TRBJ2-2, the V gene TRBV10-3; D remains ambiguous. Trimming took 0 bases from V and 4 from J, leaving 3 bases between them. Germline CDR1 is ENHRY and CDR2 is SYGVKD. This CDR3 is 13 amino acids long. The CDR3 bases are TGTGCCATCAGTGAGTCAGGCACCGGGGAGCTGTTTTTT. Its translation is CAISESGTGELFF.

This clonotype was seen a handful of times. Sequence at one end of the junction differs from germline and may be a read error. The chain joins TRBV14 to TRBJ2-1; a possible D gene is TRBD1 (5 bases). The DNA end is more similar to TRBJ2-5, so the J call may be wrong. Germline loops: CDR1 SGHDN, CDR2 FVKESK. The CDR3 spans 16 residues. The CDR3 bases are TGTGCCAACAGCCAAGGAAGGACACTTATCCAAGAGACCCAGTACTTC. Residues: CANSQGRTLIQETQYF.

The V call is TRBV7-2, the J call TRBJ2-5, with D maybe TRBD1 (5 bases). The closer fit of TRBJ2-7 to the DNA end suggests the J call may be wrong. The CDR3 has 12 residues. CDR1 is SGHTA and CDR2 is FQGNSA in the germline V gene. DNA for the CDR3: TGTGCCAGCAGCGCGGACACTGGCGAGCAGTACTTC. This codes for CASSADTGEQYF.